In its sample, the clone carrying this T cell receptor beta chain was seen a few times. What it binds is unknown. The data stem from a study of T cells in Graves' hyperthyroidism and ophthalmopathy. Overall study results and limits: Stable hyperthyroidism and ophthalmopathy were separated using 13 V-J signatures. In the blood, most expanded thyroid clonotypes above 0.001 appeared as well.

Each ophthalmopathy patient scored at least 3 on the Clinical Activity Score and at least 4 on NOSPECS grade, with duration under 3 months. Diagnoses used clinical symptoms, serum thyroxine and TRAb, thyroid ultrasound and orbital computed tomography. The ends lost 8 bases at V and 0 bases at J; junction bases unmatched: 6. CDR1 MDHEN and CDR2 SYDVKM come from the germline V gene. The CDR3 extends over 14 amino acids. RNA transcripts provided the source from which TCR beta CDR3 regions were amplified. Using the HTBI primer set, a first-round RT-PCR was run on the TCR CDR3. In TCRdb, the multiplex PCR reads were re-called with MiXCR into one record per CDR3 protein. The table includes 300,000 or so distinct CDR3 sequences, approximately 17% detected once.

The sample consisted of blood. The clonotype was recovered from an older woman with Graves' ophthalmopathy. The rearrangement links TRBV28 to TRBJ1-2; 7 nucleotides match TRBD1. CDR3 loop: CASGWTGSNYGYTF. The CDR3 DNA sequence: TGTGCCAGCGGGTGGACAGGATCTAACTATGGCTACACCTTC.